Listed here are 21 T cell receptor beta chains from one sample, sequenced in a study of early stage breast cancer tumors. Sequencing used immunoSEQ multiplex PCR; TCRdb keeps in-frame clones, though not all of them. The table has more than 5,500 clones, over 65% seen once; the top ten hold roughly 9.2%. The material sequenced was normal breast tissue next to the tumor. The receptor source for this set is a person aged 40 to 49 with breast cancer.

The chain joins TRBV4-2 to TRBJ2-3, with a weak D call TRBD2 (5 bases). The germline V and J ends were trimmed by 1 base and 0 bases, with 14 bases remaining between them. The germline CDR1 and CDR2 sequences are LGHNA and YNFKEQ. The CDR3 runs 17 residues. CDR3 nucleotide sequence: TGTGCCAGCAGCCAAGCGCTTAGCGCCGGGAGCACAGATACGCAGTATTTT. Protein product: CASSQALSAGSTDTQYF.

The chain couples TRBV7-2 to TRBJ1-5, with D possibly matching TRBD1 (6 bases). V was cut by 4 bases and J by 0 bases, with 10 bases left in between. Germline assignment: CDR1 SGHTA and CDR2 FQGNSA. CDR3 length: 15 residues. The CDR3 nucleotides read TGTGCCAGCAGCTCCGGGGGGGCTAGCAATCAGCCCCAGCATTTT. It encodes CASSSGGASNQPQHF.

The CDR3 bases are TGCGCCAGCAGCCAGCCGGGACTAGCGGGAAAAGGTACGCAGTATTTT. As protein: CASSQPGLAGKGTQYF. The chain has TRBV4-1 and TRBJ2-3, with 13 bases fitting TRBD2. V lost 3 bases to trimming and J lost 8 bases; unmatched junction nucleotides: 8. CDR3 length: 16 residues. Germline V CDR1 and CDR2: MGHRA, YSYEKL.

This clone occurred once. The genes are TRBV6-6 and TRBJ1-2; 8 bases agree with TRBD1. The CDR3 covers 14 residues. CDR1 is MNHNY, CDR2 SVGAGI, per germline (reference sequence). V gave up 5 bases and J gave up 1 base; unmatched junction bases: 3. The CDR3: CASSMTGVNYGYTF. The CDR3 nucleotides read TGTGCCAGCAGTATGACAGGGGTTAACTATGGCTACACCTTC.

In this sample, this clone turned up a few times. The chain couples TRBV6-1 to TRBJ2-5; TRBD2 aligns across 14 bases. V shed 4 bases, J shed 2 bases, and the junction held 0 bases outside the gene matches. CDR3 length: 15 residues. CDR1 and CDR2 from the germline V gene are MNHNS and SASEGT. This CDR3 reads CASSGLAGGQETQYF. In nucleotides, the CDR3 is TGTGCCAGCAGTGGACTAGCGGGAGGGCAAGAGACCCAGTACTTC.

V is TRBV7-9 and J is TRBJ2-7, with 7 bases identical to TRBD1. The J segment lost 3 bases and the V segment lost 0 bases, leaving 2 bases of the junction unmatched. The CDR3 loop spans 14 amino acids. CDR1 is SEHNR and CDR2 is FQNEAQ in the germline V gene (reference sequence). CDR3 region: CASSLAQGDYEQYF. The DNA for the CDR3 is TGTGCCAGCAGCTTAGCGCAGGGGGACTACGAGCAGTACTTC.

This chain uses TRBV27 with TRBJ1-1, with 10 bases identical to TRBD1. The junction had 7 bases not matched to a gene; V was cut back by 3 bases and J by 6 bases. Germline loops: CDR1 MNHEY, CDR2 SMNVEV (reference sequence). This CDR3 contains 15 residues. Written as DNA, the CDR3 is TGTGCCAGCAGTTTTCCGCCGGGACAGGGGTCTGAAGCTTTCTTT. It specifies CASSFPPGQGSEAFF.

The chain combines TRBV6-1 with TRBJ2-7; tentative D call: TRBD1 (6 bases). The length of the CDR3 is 13 residues. Trimming took 4 bases from V and 3 from J, leaving 10 bases between them. Germline-derived CDR1 and CDR2 are MNHNS and SASEGT. CDR3 nucleotides: TGTGCCAGCAGTGTAAACAGGGACTACGAGCAGTACTTC. Translation gives CASSVNRDYEQYF.

In this sample, this clone turned up once. The V call is TRBV5-4, the J call TRBJ2-1; 9 bases are a match to TRBD1. After removal of 2 bases from V and 7 bases from J, the junction contained 10 bases not matched to a gene. This CDR3 is built from 16 residues. In germline, CDR1 is SGHNT, CDR2 YYREEE (reference sequence). The CDR3 DNA sequence: TGTGCCAGCAGCTTCGGCCAGGGGACAGGGAGGAATGAGCAGTTCTTC. Translated: CASSFGQGTGRNEQFF.

The table lists this clone with a few counts. This chain uses TRBV18 with TRBJ2-7; TRBD1 agrees at 9 bases. CDR1 and CDR2 from the germline V gene are KGHSH and LQKENI. This CDR3 region has 15 residues. J was trimmed by 6 bases and V by 0 bases; bases with no gene match: 6. CDR3 coding DNA: TGTGCCAGCTCACCACCGGACAGGGGCATCGGCGAGCAGTACTTC. The encoded protein is CASSPPDRGIGEQYF.

This clone occurred a few times. This chain links TRBV5-1 with TRBJ2-4; D perhaps matches TRBD2 (5 bases). V lost 0 bases, J lost 5 bases, and 12 bases lay in between. The CDR3 is made up of 15 amino acids. From germline, CDR1 is SGHRS and CDR2 YFSETQ. CDR3 residues: CASSLAPGSQNIQYF. In nucleotides, the CDR3 is TGCGCCAGCAGCTTGGCTCCGGGGAGCCAAAACATTCAGTACTTC.

The CDR3 loop reads CASSYKGTKNIQYF. CDR3 coding DNA: TGTGCCAGCAGTTACAAAGGGACCAAAAACATTCAGTACTTC. V and J are TRBV6-8 and TRBJ2-4; D gene unclear. The germline V gene encodes CDR1 MNHGY and CDR2 SAAAGT. V lost 2 bases and J lost 2, with 7 bases in between. This CDR3 comprises 14 residues.

This chain joins TRBV19 and TRBJ2-7; 15 bases are shared with TRBD2. The V segment lost 4 bases and the J segment 4 bases; nucleotides outside the gene matches: 11. This CDR3 region has 18 residues. In germline, CDR1 is LNHDA, CDR2 SQIVND (reference sequence). This CDR3 reads CASSRSGLAGGGVYEQYF. DNA for the CDR3: TGTGCCAGTAGTAGATCTGGACTAGCGGGAGGGGGAGTGTACGAGCAGTACTTC.

The V and J genes are TRBV5-4 and TRBJ1-2; tentatively, D is TRBD1 (5 bases). The CDR3 runs 15 residues. The V end lost 0 bases, the J end lost 2 bases, and 11 bases lay between the germline ends. The germline CDR1 and CDR2 sequences are SGHNT and YYREEE (reference sequence). CDR3 in DNA: TGTGCCAGCAGCTTGGAGGGACGCCCGAACTATGGCTACACCTTC. As protein: CASSLEGRPNYGYTF.

The chain employs TRBV30 and TRBJ2-3; TRBD2 matches 11 bases. Germline CDR1 reads GTSNPN; CDR2 reads SVGIG (reference sequence). This CDR3 region has 13 residues. With V trimmed by 5 bases and J by 3 bases, 1 base remained unmatched. CDR3 sequence (DNA): TGTGCCTGGTCTAGCGGGAGGACAGATACGCAGTATTTT. Protein product: CAWSSGRTDTQYF.

V is TRBV15 and J is TRBJ2-5; TRBD1 is a possible D gene (7 bases). The CDR3 length is 14 residues. Germline-derived CDR1 and CDR2 are LNHNV and YYDKDF (reference sequence). Deletions cut 7 bases from V and 2 bases from J, with 14 bases between. CDR3 sequence (DNA): TGTGCCACCAATACCCCAGGGGGGCAAGAGACCCAGTACTTC. It yields the protein CATNTPGGQETQYF.

The rearrangement links TRBV5-4 to TRBJ2-3, with D possibly called TRBD1 or TRBD2 (5 bases each). The germline V gene has CDR1 SGHNT and CDR2 YYREEE (reference sequence). V lost 5 bases to trimming and J lost 5 bases, with 12 bases between them. The CDR3 runs 13 residues. CDR3 loop: CASRSWGKDTQYF. Here the CDR3 DNA reads TGTGCCAGCAGGTCGTGGGGGAAAGATACGCAGTATTTT.

The chain recombines TRBV2 with TRBJ2-6; D assignment may be TRBD1 or TRBD2 (6 bases each). The length of the CDR3 is 17 residues. V lost 6 bases and J lost 0, with 15 bases in between. Germline values: CDR1 SNHLY, CDR2 FYNNEI. CDR3 protein: CASRIRGVGSGANVLTF. CDR3 DNA: TGTGCCAGCAGGATTAGGGGGGTGGGCTCTGGGGCCAACGTCCTGACTTTC.

The chain uses TRBV6-6 and TRBJ2-2; D gene ambiguous. The CDR3 loop spans 14 amino acids. Trimming cost V 4 bases and J 2 bases, with 8 bases left between them. CDR1 MNHNY and CDR2 SVGAGI come from the germline V gene (reference sequence). The CDR3 DNA reads as TGTGCCAGCAGTTCCCCTAGTAACACCGGGGAGCTGTTTTTT. It specifies CASSSPSNTGELFF.

This clone was picked up a small number of times. The chain has TRBV10-1 and TRBJ2-7, with TRBD1 as a possible D gene (5 bases). V was pared by 0 bases and J by 6 bases, with 9 bases between. Per germline, CDR1 WNHNN and CDR2 SYGVQD (reference sequence). The CDR3 covers 13 residues. CDR3 loop: CASSESFQGEQYF. The CDR3 DNA follows: TGCGCCAGCAGTGAGTCGTTCCAGGGCGAGCAGTACTTC.

This sequence joins TRBV6-1 and TRBJ2-7, with TRBD1 identical over 8 bases. Germline trimming cut 2 bases from V and 4 bases from J; bases unmatched to any gene: 7. Germline CDR1 is MNHNS and CDR2 is SASEGT. The CDR3 length is 15 residues. CDR3 sequence (DNA): TGTGCCAGCAGTGAACGGGAGACAGGGGCTTACGAGCAGTACTTC. Its translation is CASSERETGAYEQYF.